This TCR beta chain was sequenced during a study of response to subunit inactivated influenza vaccine. One entry per CDR3 protein results from TCRdb running MiXCR on the RT-PCR reads. Of hundreds of thousands of distinct CDR3 sequences detected, about 25% appear once; the ten largest clones hold around 1.8%. This CDR3 is built from 13 residues. Trimming pared 9 bases from V and 1 base from J, leaving 10 bases between. Germline V gene lookup returns CDR1 MGHRA and CDR2 YSYEKL. This clonotype was recorded a few times. The sequence was obtained from a man over 45 who received an inactivated influenza vaccine. The chain joins TRBV4-1 to TRBJ2-4; D unresolved. This specimen was CD4+ T cells sorted from PBMCs, taken less than 6 days after vaccination. In DNA form, the CDR3 reads TGCGCCAGTGCGTCAGTGGCCAAAAACATTCAGTACTTC. Encoded protein: CASASVAKNIQYF.